These 8 T cell receptor beta chains came from one sample sequenced in a study of beta chain features in type 1 diabetes. Notes on the study in general: Researchers report that Type 1 diabetes patients had moderately but significantly shorter TCRB CDR3s across all four CD4+ subsets.

Reverse transcribing all isolated RNA meant expressed TCRB transcripts were sequenced. Here immunoSEQ multiplex PCR was the method, and the copy in TCRdb shows in-frame clones only, minus some. The repertoire consists of roughly 130,000 clones, with around 15% occurring once and the leading ten covering about 2.1%. The antigens of these receptors remain unknown. The sample consisted of central memory CD4+ T cells from blood. All receptors come from a man under 40 with type 1 diabetes.

The rearrangement uses TRBV7-9 and TRBJ1-1; 10 nucleotides line up with TRBD1. Germline V CDR1 and CDR2: SEHNR, FQNEAQ (reference sequence). The CDR3 has 16 residues. V dropped 5 bases and J dropped 4; count of bases not matched to a gene: 10. The CDR3 here is CASSGRDRGDGTEAFF. The CDR3 nucleotides read TGTGCCAGCAGCGGGAGGGACAGGGGTGACGGCACTGAAGCTTTCTTT.

This clone came up a few times. V usage is TRBV30 and J usage is TRBJ1-6, with D unresolved. Germline loops: CDR1 GTSNPN, CDR2 SVGIG (reference sequence). The CDR3 totals 11 residues. The V end was cut by 2 bases, the J end by 13 bases, with 9 bases between. For the CDR3, the DNA is TGTGCCTGGAGTTCCCCTAGCCCCCTCCACTTT. This encodes CAWSSPSPLHF. Full variable domain (outside the CDR3, taken from reference TRBV30 and TRBJ1-6): SQTIHQWPATLVQPVGSPLSLECTVEGTSNPNLYWYRQAAGRGLQLLFYSVGIGQISSEVPQNLSASRPQDRQFILSSKKLLLSDSGFYLCAWSSPSPLHFGNGTRLTVT.

The table lists this clone with a few counts. The chain uses TRBV7-6 and TRBJ2-7, with D perhaps matching TRBD1 or TRBD2 (5 bases each). The CDR3 spans 13 residues. Germline V lookup: CDR1 SGHVS, CDR2 FNYEAQ. The germline V and J ends were trimmed by 0 bases and 7 bases, with 10 bases remaining between them. The CDR3, as DNA: TGTGCCAGCAGCTTAGCGGGGACGGGAGAGCAGTACTTC. Protein product: CASSLAGTGEQYF.

This clone was detected many times. This chain connects TRBV9 to TRBJ2-2; D not certain. CDR1 and CDR2 (germline): SGDLS, YYNGEE. This CDR3 is built from 14 residues. The V and J ends lost 3 bases and 5 bases respectively, with 11 bases between them. This chain's CDR3 is CASSAPAPTGELFF. CDR3 DNA sequence: TGTGCCAGCAGCGCCCCGGCCCCTACCGGGGAGCTGTTTTTT.

This clone occurred a few times. The CDR3 region is CASSRGQLGAFF. CDR3 coding DNA: TGTGCCAGCAGCAGGGGACAGTTAGGAGCTTTCTTT. The chain uses TRBV7-3 and TRBJ1-1; TRBD1 aligns across 7 bases. The CDR3 length is 12 residues. Trimming took 5 bases from V and 10 from J; bases not matched to a gene: 7. The germline V gene has CDR1 SGHTA and CDR2 FQGTGA.

The gene calls are TRBV6-5 and TRBJ1-1, with TRBD1 matching over 10 bases. The CDR3 contains 16 residues. The V gene end was trimmed by 2 bases and the J gene end by 3 bases; junction bases not matched to a gene: 6. Germline V gene data show CDR1 as MNHEY and CDR2 as SVGAGI. CDR3 nucleotide sequence: TGTGCCAGCAGTTACGGACAGGGGGTATCAGACACTGAAGCTTTCTTT. Residues: CASSYGQGVSDTEAFF.

The chain joins TRBV29-1 to TRBJ2-5; 8 bases align to TRBD1. The CDR3 runs to 14 residues. CDR1 SQVTM and CDR2 ANQGSEA come from the germline V gene. The V segment lost 6 bases and the J segment 4 bases; nucleotides outside the gene matches: 10. CDR3 sequence reads: CSVGQGSIGETQYF. The CDR3 DNA reads as TGCAGCGTCGGACAGGGTTCGATCGGAGAGACCCAGTACTTC.

This clone was seen a handful of times. Other nucleotide sequences in the sample specify the same CDR3. The chain is built from TRBV29-1 and TRBJ1-5; possible D gene TRBD1, 6 bases. The CDR3 is 13 residues long. V was trimmed by 5 bases and J by 3 bases, leaving 11 bases between them. CDR1 is SQVTM, CDR2 ANQGSEA, per germline. The CDR3 here is CSVQQGSNQPQHF. The CDR3 nucleotides are TGCAGCGTTCAACAGGGATCCAATCAGCCCCAGCATTTT. The whole variable domain, filled in from reference TRBV29-1 and TRBJ1-5, reads SAVISQKPSRDICQRGTSLTIQCQVDSQVTMMFWYRQQPGQSLTLIATANQGSEATYESGFVIDKFPISRPNLTFSTLTVSNMSPEDSSIYLCSVQQGSNQPQHFGDGTRLSIL.